These 10 T cell receptor beta chains came from one sample sequenced in a study of T cell repertoires in cytomegalovirus infection. TCRdb independently ran MiXCR on the reads; one entry per CDR3 protein. The sample includes some 350,000 distinct CDR3 sequences, roughly 29% of them seen just once. Antigen specificity for these receptors is unknown. The sequences come from cultured PBMCs, collected from culture after CMV antigen stimulation. The receptor set was obtained from a human donor in good health (CMV status not recorded). Some clones in this sample may be carry-over from other donors' samples.

This clonotype has a count of ten or more. The CDR3 region has the DNA TGTGCCAGCAGTAAGGACAGGGGATACAATTCACCCCTCCACTTT. Encoded protein: CASSKDRGYNSPLHF. The genes are TRBV6-1 and TRBJ1-6; 9 bases are shared with TRBD1. The CDR3 covers 15 residues. Germline CDR1 MNHNS, CDR2 SASEGT. The V gene end was trimmed by 5 bases and the J gene end by 7 bases; junction bases not matched to a gene: 6.

The chain has TRBV27 and TRBJ1-5; weak D call: TRBD1 (6 bases). The CDR3 has 16 amino acids. V was cut by 6 bases and J by 1 base, with 16 bases left in between. CDR1 is MNHEY, CDR2 SMNVEV, per germline (reference sequence). CDR3: CASREKTQGSNQPQHF. The CDR3, as DNA: TGTGCCAGCAGGGAAAAAACACAGGGAAGCAATCAGCCCCAGCATTTT.

The genes are TRBV18 and TRBJ2-1; 11 bases match TRBD2. The V and J ends lost 3 bases and 3 bases, in that order; junction bases with no gene match: 4. CDR1 is KGHSH, CDR2 LQKENI, per germline. The CDR3 is 16 amino acids. The CDR3 is CASSPRTSGSYNEQFF. The CDR3 coding sequence is TGTGCCAGCTCACCCCGAACTAGCGGGAGCTACAATGAGCAGTTCTTC.

The CDR3 is CASSVHRILDYNEQFF. CDR3 nucleotide sequence: TGTGCCAGCAGCGTACACAGGATCCTCGACTACAATGAGCAGTTCTTC. This chain connects TRBV9 to TRBJ2-1, with D maybe TRBD1 (5 bases). V was clipped by 1 base and J by 3 bases, with 14 bases between them. CDR1 and CDR2 from the germline V gene are SGDLS and YYNGEE. The CDR3 totals 16 residues.

This clonotype appeared a few times. The rearrangement joins TRBV11-1 to TRBJ1-3, with D unresolved. In germline, CDR1 is SGHAT, CDR2 FQDESV (reference sequence). The CDR3 sequence is 15 residues long. V was clipped by 4 bases and J by 4 bases, with 14 bases between them. CDR3 protein: CASSSLRGVGNTIYF. For the CDR3, the DNA is TGTGCCAGCAGCTCGCTCCGCGGGGTCGGAAACACCATATATTTT.

The V and J genes are TRBV11-1 and TRBJ1-1; D possibly corresponds to TRBD1 (5 bases). V shed 5 bases and J shed 8 bases, with 15 bases lying between them. Germline values: CDR1 SGHAT, CDR2 FQDESV (reference sequence). The CDR3 consists of 13 residues. The CDR3 sequence is CASSIPGRREAFF. CDR3 sequence (DNA): TGTGCCAGCAGCATACCGGGACGGAGAGAAGCTTTCTTT.

This clonotype was seen a handful of times. The chain couples TRBV27 to TRBJ1-2; D is possibly TRBD1 (5 bases). The CDR3 has 14 residues. V was shortened by 0 bases and J by 5 bases, with 10 bases between the two germline ends. The germline V gene has CDR1 MNHEY and CDR2 SMNVEV (reference sequence). This CDR3 reads CASSLSGRTYGYTF. CDR3 DNA sequence: TGTGCCAGCAGTTTATCGGGACGGACTTATGGCTACACCTTC.

The chain is built from TRBV12-3 or TRBV12-4 and TRBJ1-5; D gene ambiguous. The CDR3 extends over 15 amino acids. Trimming stripped 0 bases from V and 5 bases from J, with 11 bases between. The CDR3 nucleotides are TGTGCCAGCAGTTTAGCCGGGAGGGAGGATCAGCCCCAGCATTTT. Protein product: CASSLAGREDQPQHF.

This clonotype was detected many times. The J gene is TRBJ2-7, the V gene TRBV7-6, with D unclear. The germline V and J ends were trimmed by 5 bases and 1 base, with 12 bases remaining between them. Germline-derived CDR1 and CDR2 are SGHVS and FNYEAQ. The CDR3 covers 14 residues. The CDR3 DNA is TGTGCCAGCAGCCCCCGTCAGAGTTCCTACGAGCAGTACTTC. This encodes CASSPRQSSYEQYF.

The chain combines TRBV19 with TRBJ1-1, with a tentative D call TRBD1 (6 bases). From germline, CDR1 is LNHDA and CDR2 SQIVND (reference sequence). The CDR3 contains 16 residues. Trimming left V 6 bases short and J 1 base short, with 18 bases between. The CDR3 DNA sequence: TGTGCCAGTAGACCAGGCTCTCGGACAGCGAACACTGAAGCTTTCTTT. It translates to CASRPGSRTANTEAFF.